This entry describes one T cell receptor (beta chain). The CDR3 covers 18 residues. V lost 5 bases to trimming and J lost 1 base, with 26 bases between them. Germline V gene sequence: CDR1 GTSNPN, CDR2 SVGIG (reference sequence). This sample was included in a study of cytomegalovirus exposure and HLA in healthy donors. Sequenced by immunoSEQ multiplex PCR; TCRdb stores in-frame clones only, minus some. In the table there are over 200,000 clones, more than 75% of which are singletons. Sequenced sample: PBMCs. The receptor's source is a woman aged 18-35 years in good health and CMV-seropositive. The gene calls are TRBV30 and TRBJ2-5; D may be TRBD1 (7 bases). CDR3 region: CAWEVLSGDRDFQETQYF. The CDR3 bases are TGTGCCTGGGAAGTTCTTTCGGGCGACAGGGACTTCCAAGAGACCCAGTACTTC.